One sample yielded the 8 T cell receptor beta chains listed below, sequenced in a study of T cell responses to AZD1222 COVID-19 vaccine (dated by TCRdb to about 2021). Preparation of the library involved the immunoSEQ multiplex PCR assay. TCRdb limited this immuneACCESS table to in-frame rearrangements with V and J called. A share of clones is missing; checked studies link under half to unresolved V genes, and the rest is unexplained. The sample table contains about 150,000 clones; only one count was recorded for over 90% of them. The ten largest account for roughly 1.6% of the sample. The sample's time point, from its label and the paper: about 28 days (+/-7) after the second vaccine dose. The specimen comprised peripheral blood, sampled 28 days after the second AZD1222 dose. These receptors were obtained from an adult who received the AZD1222 COVID-19 vaccine.

The genes are TRBV19 and TRBJ1-2, with 10 bases identical to TRBD1. CDR1 LNHDA and CDR2 SQIVND come from the germline V gene (reference sequence). The CDR3 loop spans 16 amino acids. V was clipped by 5 bases and J by 8 bases; unmatched bases: 14. This CDR3 reads CASSWPSGTGALGYTF. The DNA of the CDR3 is TGTGCCAGTAGTTGGCCCTCCGGGACAGGGGCTCTCGGCTACACCTTC.

Written as DNA, the CDR3 is TGCAGCGTTGCAGGGCGCATGAACACTGAAGCTTTCTTT. Translating gives CSVAGRMNTEAFF. V usage is TRBV29-1 and J usage is TRBJ1-1, with a possible D match to TRBD1 (5 bases). The CDR3 has 13 residues. Germline V gene sequence: CDR1 SQVTM, CDR2 ANQGSEA. V lost 4 bases and J 0 bases, leaving 9 bases between the germline ends.

The chain combines TRBV12-3 or TRBV12-4 with TRBJ2-1; 11 nucleotides line up with TRBD1. V shed 6 bases, J shed 8 bases, and the junction held 3 bases outside the gene matches. The CDR3 sequence is 13 residues long. CDR3 DNA sequence: TGTGCCAGCAGAGGACAGGGGGCAGATGAGCAGTTCTTC. Residues: CASRGQGADEQFF.

This chain uses TRBV19 with TRBJ1-1, with D unresolved. CDR3 length: 13 amino acids. From germline, CDR1 is LNHDA and CDR2 SQIVND (reference sequence). V dropped 3 bases and J dropped 4 bases, with 9 bases sitting between them. CDR3 bases: TGTGCCAGTAGTATGCACCGAGGCACTGAAGCTTTCTTT. As protein: CASSMHRGTEAFF. Complete variable domain (other parts from reference TRBV19 and TRBJ1-1): DGGITQSPKYLFRKEGQNVTLSCEQNLNHDAMYWYRQDPGQGLRLIYYSQIVNDFQKGDIAEGYSVSREKKESFPLTVTSAQKNPTAFYLCASSMHRGTEAFFGQGTRLTVV.

This clone was seen once. This chain connects TRBV5-1 to TRBJ1-5; no firm D call. CDR3 length: 14 residues. V was cut by 0 bases and J by 7 bases, with 11 bases left in between. Germline V gene sequence: CDR1 SGHRS, CDR2 YFSETQ. This CDR3 reads CASSLEGFGQPQHF. DNA for the CDR3: TGCGCCAGCAGCTTGGAAGGGTTCGGGCAGCCCCAGCATTTT.

The chain couples TRBV7-6 to TRBJ2-7; possibly TRBD1 for D (5 bases). The V end lost 5 bases, the J end lost 4 bases, and 24 bases lay between the germline ends. Germline V gene sequence: CDR1 SGHVS, CDR2 FNYEAQ. This CDR3 spans 17 amino acids. CDR3 amino acids: CASSPRTVTQGSYEQYF. CDR3 nucleotide sequence: TGTGCCAGCAGCCCCCGAACTGTGACTCAGGGTTCTTACGAGCAGTACTTC.

J is TRBJ2-5 and V is TRBV18; no definite D call. Germline CDR1 reads KGHSH; CDR2 reads LQKENI. Trimming stripped 0 bases from V and 4 bases from J, with 9 bases between. This CDR3 is 14 amino acids long. The CDR3: CASSPPGPGETQYF. The CDR3, as DNA: TGTGCCAGCTCACCACCAGGGCCAGGAGAGACCCAGTACTTC.

The chain uses TRBV9 and TRBJ1-2; D is uncertain. V was shortened by 2 bases and J by 1 base, with 0 bases between the two germline ends. Germline CDR1 SGDLS, CDR2 YYNGEE. The CDR3 is made up of 11 amino acids. The CDR3 reads CASSVNYGYTF. CDR3 bases: TGTGCCAGCAGCGTTAACTATGGCTACACCTTC.